The sequence of this TCR beta chain was determined in a study of T cell responses to AZD1222 COVID-19 vaccine. Study-level points and caveats: Baseline seropositives among AZD1222 recipients totaled only six or seven.

This CDR3 is 14 amino acids long. With 5 bases clipped from V and 5 bases from J, the junction kept 5 bases outside the gene matches. The germline V gene has CDR1 MDHEN and CDR2 SYDVKM. Clones were sequenced by immunoSEQ multiplex PCR, and TCRdb holds only the in-frame ones, with some missing. The sample has 250,000 to 300,000 clones, almost 95% seen once. With regard to this clone: What it binds is not known.

The material sequenced was peripheral blood, taken 28 days after the second AZD1222 dose. The origin of this receptor is an adult who received the AZD1222 COVID-19 vaccine. V and J are TRBV28 and TRBJ2-5; 10 bases are a match to TRBD2. The DNA of the CDR3 is TGTGCCAGCAGTGGAGCGGGAGGGGGGGAGACCCAGTACTTC. Its translation is CASSGAGGGETQYF.